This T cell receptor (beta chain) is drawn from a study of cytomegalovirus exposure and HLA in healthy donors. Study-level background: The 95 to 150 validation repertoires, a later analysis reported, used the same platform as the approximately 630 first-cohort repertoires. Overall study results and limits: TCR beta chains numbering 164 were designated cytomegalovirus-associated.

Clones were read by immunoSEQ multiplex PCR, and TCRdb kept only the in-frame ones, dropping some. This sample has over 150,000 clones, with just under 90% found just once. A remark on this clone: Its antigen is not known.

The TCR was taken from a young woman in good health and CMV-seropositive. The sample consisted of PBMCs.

CDR3 sequence (DNA): TGTGCCATCGGGCAGAGGGACAATCAGCCCCAGCATTTT. Translated, it gives CAIGQRDNQPQHF. This chain links TRBV10-3 with TRBJ1-5, with no clear D. Germline loops: CDR1 ENHRY, CDR2 SYGVKD. The CDR3 is made up of 13 amino acids. V lost 8 bases to trimming and J lost 3 bases, with 11 bases between them.